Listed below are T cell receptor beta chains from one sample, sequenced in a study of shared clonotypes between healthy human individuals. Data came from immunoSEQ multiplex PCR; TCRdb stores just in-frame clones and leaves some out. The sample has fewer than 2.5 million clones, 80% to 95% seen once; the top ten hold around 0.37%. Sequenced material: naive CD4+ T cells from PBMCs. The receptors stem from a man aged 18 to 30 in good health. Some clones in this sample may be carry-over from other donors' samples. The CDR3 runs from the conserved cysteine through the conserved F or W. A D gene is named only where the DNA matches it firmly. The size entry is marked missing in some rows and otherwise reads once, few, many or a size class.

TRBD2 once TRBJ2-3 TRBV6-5 CASRTLAVSTDTQYF TGTGCCAGTCGTACACTAGCGGTTAGCACAGATACGCAGTATTTT
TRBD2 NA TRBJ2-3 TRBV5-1 CASSWGLAGAPDTQYF TGCGCCAGCAGCTGGGGACTAGCGGGAGCCCCAGATACGCAGTATTTT
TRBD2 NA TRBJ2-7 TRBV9 CASSEGLAGVLEQYF TGTGCCAGCAGCGAGGGACTAGCGGGGGTTTTAGAGCAGTACTTC
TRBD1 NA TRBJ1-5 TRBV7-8 CASSLVRRQGSHQPQHF TGTGCCAGCAGCTTAGTTAGAAGACAGGGAAGCCATCAGCCCCAGCATTTT
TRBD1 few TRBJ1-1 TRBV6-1 CASTTGGTGTEAFF TGTGCCAGCACCACAGGGGGCACGGGCACTGAAGCTTTCTTT
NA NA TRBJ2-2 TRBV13 CASSPLSDANTGELFF TGTGCCAGCAGCCCTTTAAGTGACGCGAACACCGGGGAGCTGTTTTTT
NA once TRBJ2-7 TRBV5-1 CASSLAFGQGIYEQYF TGCGCCAGCAGCTTGGCCTTTGGTCAGGGGATCTACGAGCAGTACTTC
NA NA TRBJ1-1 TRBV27 CASSLSRGRNTEAFF TGTGCCAGCAGTTTATCTCGTGGGCGGAACACTGAAGCTTTCTTT
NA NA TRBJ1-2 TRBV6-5 CASSSPGEMYGYTF TGTGCCAGCAGTAGCCCGGGGGAAATGTATGGCTACACCTTC
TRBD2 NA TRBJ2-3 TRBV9 CASAISGTSGPDTQYF TGTGCCAGCGCCATTTCCGGGACTAGCGGGCCAGATACGCAGTATTTT
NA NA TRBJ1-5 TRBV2 CASSQDFSNQPQHF TGTGCCAGCAGTCAGGACTTTTCGAATCAGCCCCAGCATTTT
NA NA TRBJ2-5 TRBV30 CAWGWTPGVETQYF TGTGCCTGGGGTTGGACTCCGGGTGTGGAGACCCAGTACTTC
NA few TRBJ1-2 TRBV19 CASSMGPYGYTF TGTGCCAGTAGTATGGGTCCGTATGGCTACACCTTC
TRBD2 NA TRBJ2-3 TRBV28 CASRTPTLAGGPTDTQYF TGTGCCAGCAGAACACCCACCCTAGCGGGAGGGCCAACAGATACGCAGTATTTT
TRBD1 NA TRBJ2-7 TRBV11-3 CASSDRDRGYEQYF TGTGCCAGCAGCGACCGGGACAGGGGGTACGAGCAGTACTTC
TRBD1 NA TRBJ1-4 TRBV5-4 CASSESRGLPNEKLFF TGTGCCAGCAGCGAGAGCAGGGGGCTCCCTAATGAAAAACTGTTTTTT
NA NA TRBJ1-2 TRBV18 CASSPLASIVGTNSNYGYTF TGTGCCAGCTCACCCCTAGCCTCAATTGTGGGGACAAATTCAAACTATGGCTACACCTTC
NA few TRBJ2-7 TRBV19 CASSIGQPYEQYF TGTGCCAGTAGTATAGGACAACCCTACGAGCAGTACTTC
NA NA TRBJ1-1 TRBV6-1 CASSEGGAYEGNEAFF TGTGCCAGCAGTGAAGGGGGGGCGTACGAAGGAAATGAAGCTTTCTTT